The 25 T cell receptor beta chains below were found in one sample sequenced in a study of T cells in localized non-small cell lung cancer (dated by TCRdb to 2020 to 2021). Receptors were amplified or captured by the immunoSEQ multiplex PCR assay. TCRdb's version of the immuneACCESS table is confined to in-frame rearrangements and falls short of the full clone set. An unresolved V gene accounts for under half of the shortfall where checked; the remainder is of unknown origin. This sample lists 15,000 to 20,000 clones; around 83% were detected once. Around 25% of the sample goes to the ten largest clones. The sequencing here drew on peripheral blood, taken before any cancer treatment. All receptors come from a female donor over 55 with stage I lung adenocarcinoma.

This clone was picked up one time. This chain joins TRBV27 and TRBJ1-6; D remains unclear. This CDR3 has 15 amino acids. Per germline, CDR1 MNHEY and CDR2 SMNVEV (reference sequence). V lost 4 bases, J lost 7 bases, and 14 bases lay in between. CDR3 amino acids: CASSSTGFRNSPLHF. CDR3 sequence (DNA): TGTGCCAGCAGTTCGACCGGCTTTCGCAATTCACCCCTCCACTTT.

The rearrangement uses TRBV4-1 and TRBJ2-1; weak D call: TRBD2 (6 bases). This CDR3 is built from 13 residues. Trimming took off 5 bases at V and 8 bases at J, with 13 bases between the two ends. Germline CDR1 reads MGHRA; CDR2 reads YSYEKL. The CDR3 DNA follows: TGCGCCAGCAGCTCCCCCGGGGAGGATGAGCAGTTCTTC. Its translation: CASSSPGEDEQFF.

The V gene is TRBV6-4, the J gene TRBJ2-2; unclear D gene. The CDR3 spans 14 residues. Trimming took off 3 bases at V and 6 bases at J, with 11 bases between the two ends. Germline V gene data show CDR1 as MRHNA and CDR2 as SNTAGT. This CDR3 is CASSELGDSGELFF. In DNA form, the CDR3 reads TGTGCCAGCAGTGAATTAGGCGATTCCGGGGAGCTGTTTTTT.

This chain connects TRBV4-3 to TRBJ1-1; D gene uncertain. This CDR3 spans 14 amino acids. Trimming took off 4 bases at V and 2 bases at J, with 11 bases between the two ends. CDR1 and CDR2 from the germline V gene are LGHNA and YSLEER. In DNA form, the CDR3 reads TGCGCCAGCAGCCTGGGTCCCGGAAACACTGAAGCTTTCTTT. Its protein product is CASSLGPGNTEAFF.

The rearrangement joins TRBV28 to TRBJ1-2; TRBD1 might be the D (5 bases). The CDR3 runs 16 residues. CDR1 MDHEN and CDR2 SYDVKM come from the germline V gene. V lost 6 bases, J lost 0 bases, and 17 bases lay in between. CDR3 sequence: CASRGVQGDSNYGYTF. The CDR3 DNA reads as TGTGCCAGCAGAGGGGTGCAGGGCGATTCTAACTATGGCTACACCTTC.

V usage is TRBV19 and J usage is TRBJ1-2; a possible D gene is TRBD1 (6 bases). V lost 2 bases and J lost 6, with 16 bases in between. Germline CDR1 is LNHDA and CDR2 is SQIVND (reference sequence). The CDR3 is 15 residues long. DNA of the CDR3: TGTGCCAGTAGTATACCTATCAGGGGCAGGCATGGCTACACCTTC. Translation gives CASSIPIRGRHGYTF.

The V call is TRBV5-1, the J call TRBJ1-2, with a tentative D call TRBD1 (6 bases). CDR1 is SGHRS, CDR2 YFSETQ, per germline. With 0 bases removed from V and 4 bases from J, the gap between germline ends came to 13 bases. The CDR3 is 15 amino acids. The CDR3: CASSLGQEGFYGYTF. The CDR3, as DNA: TGCGCCAGCAGCTTGGGACAGGAGGGTTTCTATGGCTACACCTTC. The full variable domain, rest sourced from reference TRBV5-1 and TRBJ1-2, is KAGVTQTPRYLIKTRGQQVTLSCSPISGHRSVSWYQQTPGQGLQFLFEYFSETQRNKGNFPGRFSGRQFSNSRSEMNVSTLELGDSALYLCASSLGQEGFYGYTFGSGTRLTVV.

The chain carries TRBV5-6 and TRBJ2-7, with a possible D match to TRBD1 (5 bases). The CDR3 is 14 amino acids. The V end lost 3 bases, the J end lost 5 bases, and 15 bases lay between the germline ends. Per germline, CDR1 SGHDT and CDR2 YYEEEE. The CDR3 sequence is CASSSVGRVHEQYF. The CDR3 coding sequence is TGTGCCAGCAGCTCTGTGGGCAGGGTCCACGAGCAGTACTTC.

V usage is TRBV20-1 and J usage is TRBJ2-5; D unclear. The CDR3 spans 11 residues. The V gene's germline CDR1 is DFQATT and CDR2 SNEGSKA (reference sequence). Trimming pared 2 bases from V and 1 base from J, leaving 2 bases between. The CDR3 is CSARSQETQYF. The CDR3 DNA is TGCAGTGCTAGATCCCAAGAGACCCAGTACTTC.

The chain carries TRBV7-7 and TRBJ2-2, with D tentatively TRBD2 (7 bases). Germline CDR1 is SSHAT and CDR2 is FNYEAQ (reference sequence). Trimming left V 3 bases short and J 2 bases short, with 10 bases between. This CDR3 has 15 amino acids. CDR3 protein: CASSLGGPNTGELFF. CDR3 nucleotides: TGTGCCAGCAGCTTGGGGGGGCCTAACACCGGGGAGCTGTTTTTT. Together with reference TRBV7-7 and TRBJ2-2, the CDR3 gives the full variable domain: GAGVSQSPRYKVTKRGQDVTLRCDPISSHATLYWYQQALGQGPEFLTYFNYEAQPDKSGLPSDRFSAERPEGSISTLTIQRTEQRDSAMYRCASSLGGPNTGELFFGEGSRLTVL.

The chain recombines TRBV29-1 with TRBJ1-3, with TRBD1 matching over 7 bases. This CDR3 has 13 residues. The trim removed 3 bases at V and 2 bases at J, leaving 1 base unmatched. Germline CDR1 is SQVTM and CDR2 is ANQGSEA. CDR3 sequence reads: CSVERGPGNTIYF. DNA for the CDR3: TGCAGCGTTGAGAGGGGGCCTGGAAACACCATATATTTT. Full variable domain (outside the CDR3, taken from reference TRBV29-1 and TRBJ1-3): SAVISQKPSRDICQRGTSLTIQCQVDSQVTMMFWYRQQPGQSLTLIATANQGSEATYESGFVIDKFPISRPNLTFSTLTVSNMSPEDSSIYLCSVERGPGNTIYFGEGSWLTVV.

The chain uses TRBV27 and TRBJ2-2, with TRBD1 identical over 9 bases. Losses at the gene ends were 0 bases for V and 4 bases for J; bases not matched to a gene: 6. There are 17 residues in the CDR3. The germline gives CDR1 MNHEY, CDR2 SMNVEV (reference sequence). The CDR3 reads CASSLSAGTGPTGELFF. The CDR3 DNA reads as TGTGCCAGCAGTTTATCCGCCGGGACAGGGCCCACCGGGGAGCTGTTTTTT.

The CDR3 loop is CAWSETGQISLSSYNSPLHF. Here the CDR3 DNA reads TGTGCCTGGAGTGAGACGGGTCAGATAAGCCTAAGCTCCTATAATTCACCCCTCCACTTT. V usage is TRBV30 and J usage is TRBJ1-6; D not certain. V lost 1 base and J 0 bases, leaving 22 bases between the germline ends. Looked up from germline, CDR1 is GTSNPN and CDR2 is SVGIG (reference sequence). CDR3 size: 20 residues.

The J gene is TRBJ1-1, the V gene TRBV7-6; D unclear. Germline V gives CDR1 SGHVS, CDR2 FNYEAQ. The ends were cut back, 0 bases at V and 8 bases at J, with 7 bases in the middle. The CDR3 is 12 residues long. The CDR3 loop reads CASSLAGEEAFF. The CDR3 DNA reads TGTGCCAGCAGCTTAGCTGGTGAGGAAGCTTTCTTT.

The genes are TRBV6-6 and TRBJ1-2, with TRBD1 matching 10 bases. The CDR3 sequence is 15 residues long. CDR1 and CDR2 from the germline V gene are MNHNY and SVGAGI (reference sequence). The J segment lost 7 bases and the V segment lost 2 bases, leaving 7 bases of the junction unmatched. In DNA form, the CDR3 reads TGTGCCAGCAGTTACCGGACAGGGGGAACGGCTGGCTACACCTTC. Residues: CASSYRTGGTAGYTF.

This chain links TRBV7-2 with TRBJ2-3, with 13 bases identical to TRBD2. Germline values: CDR1 SGHTA, CDR2 FQGNSA. Losses at the gene ends were 4 bases for V and 5 bases for J; bases not matched to a gene: 9. This CDR3 region has 17 residues. The CDR3 DNA follows: TGTGCCAGCAGCTCCTTACTAGCGGGGGGGCGTGGAGATACGCAGTATTTT. It translates to CASSSLLAGGRGDTQYF.

V and J are TRBV7-8 and TRBJ1-2; D might be TRBD1 (5 bases). The length of the CDR3 is 18 residues. V shed 3 bases and J shed 7 bases, with 27 bases lying between them. The germline V gene has CDR1 SGHVS and CDR2 FQNEAQ. CDR3 in amino acids: CASSFPPGMGGFVGGYTF. The CDR3 nucleotides read TGTGCCAGCAGCTTCCCGCCAGGGATGGGGGGTTTTGTTGGTGGCTACACCTTC.

The rearrangement uses TRBV7-9 and TRBJ1-3, with D hard to call. The CDR3 has 14 residues. CDR1 SEHNR and CDR2 FQNEAQ come from the germline V gene (reference sequence). Trimming removed 11 bases at V and 0 bases at J, with 14 bases between. The CDR3, as DNA: TGTGCCGGCCAGCCCCAGCCCTCTGGAAACACCATATATTTT. Amino acid sequence: CAGQPQPSGNTIYF.

The chain uses TRBV7-2 and TRBJ1-1; D not resolved. Trimming cost V 7 bases and J 2 bases, with 11 bases left between them. CDR1 is SGHTA, CDR2 FQGNSA, per germline. The CDR3 sequence is 13 residues long. CDR3 residues: CASNLVRNTEAFF. The CDR3 DNA follows: TGTGCCAGCAATTTAGTACGTAACACTGAAGCTTTCTTT.

The V call is TRBV5-8, the J call TRBJ2-3; 14 bases match TRBD2. This CDR3 has 18 residues. The trim removed 7 bases at V and 4 bases at J, leaving 14 bases unmatched. CDR1 is SGHTS and CDR2 is YDEGEE in the germline V gene. As DNA, the CDR3 is TGTGCCAGCGGCGAAACGGGACTAGCGGGGGTATTCGCAGATACGCAGTATTTT. Residues: CASGETGLAGVFADTQYF.

V usage is TRBV7-2 and J usage is TRBJ2-7; 14 bases match TRBD2. Per germline, CDR1 SGHTA and CDR2 FQGNSA. The ends lost 2 bases at V and 5 bases at J; junction bases unmatched: 5. The CDR3 is made up of 16 amino acids. CDR3 in amino acids: CASSLPPGLAGDEQYF. The CDR3 region has the DNA TGTGCCAGCAGCTTACCACCGGGACTAGCGGGGGACGAGCAGTACTTC.

V usage is TRBV27 and J usage is TRBJ1-5, with 7 bases lining up with TRBD1. The V segment lost 5 bases and the J segment 2 bases; nucleotides outside the gene matches: 6. The length of the CDR3 is 15 residues. Germline V lookup: CDR1 MNHEY, CDR2 SMNVEV (reference sequence). CDR3 in DNA: TGTGCCAGCAGTCCCACAGGGGAGGGCAATCAGCCCCAGCATTTT. Translated: CASSPTGEGNQPQHF.

CDR3 amino acids: CASSPPGTEAFF. CDR3 nucleotides: TGTGCCAGCAGTCCACCGGGGACTGAAGCTTTCTTT. V is TRBV27 and J is TRBJ1-1; D not certain. Germline lookup yields CDR1 MNHEY and CDR2 SMNVEV (reference sequence). The ends were cut back, 5 bases at V and 5 bases at J, with 9 bases in the middle. The CDR3 sequence is 12 residues long.

This chain connects TRBV6-5 to TRBJ1-2; TRBD1 aligns across 7 bases. V gave up 5 bases and J gave up 0 bases; unmatched junction bases: 6. This CDR3 has 15 residues. Per the germline V gene, CDR1 is MNHEY and CDR2 is SVGAGI. CDR3 region: CASSPPRGPNYGYTF. The CDR3 DNA is TGTGCCAGCAGTCCGCCGAGGGGGCCTAACTATGGCTACACCTTC.

This rearrangement joins TRBV30 to TRBJ1-2, with D tentatively TRBD1 (5 bases). CDR1 is GTSNPN and CDR2 is SVGIG in the germline V gene (reference sequence). The ends were cut back, 0 bases at V and 4 bases at J, with 15 bases in the middle. The CDR3 consists of 15 residues. The CDR3 reads CAWSVQGRVIYGYTF. CDR3 DNA sequence: TGTGCCTGGAGTGTCCAGGGTCGGGTTATCTATGGCTACACCTTC. Supplemented by reference TRBV30 and TRBJ1-2, the full variable domain reads SQTIHQWPATLVQPVGSPLSLECTVEGTSNPNLYWYRQAAGRGLQLLFYSVGIGQISSEVPQNLSASRPQDRQFILSSKKLLLSDSGFYLCAWSVQGRVIYGYTFGSGTRLTVV.